The 15 T cell receptor delta chains below were found in one sample sequenced in a study of gamma delta lymphoproliferative disorders and STAT genes. TCRdb applied CATT to the multiplex PCR reads for clone calling. The sample records fewer than 1,500 delta-chain clones, approximately 2% being singletons. Sequencing used genomic DNA taken from PBMCs of patients and controls. Source material: blood. The receptors come from a human donor in good health.

Note on this clone: The TCRdb record carries a much larger clone's protein, which differs from this DNA's translation at residue 5; a read error is the likely cause, and the protein listed here is the DNA translation. CDR3 coding DNA: TGTGCTCTTGGGAAAATAGCCTTCCTTCATGTACTGGGGAGGGCACAACTCTTCTTT. Residues: CALGKIAFLHVLGRAQLFF. The gene calls are TRDV1 and TRDJ2, with D possibly called TRDD2 or TRDD3 (7 bases each). Germline loops: CDR1 TSWWSYY, CDR2 QGS. Trimming cost V 5 bases and J 8 bases, with 30 bases left between them. CDR3 length: 19 residues.

As to this clone: The protein that TCRdb holds for this DNA derives from a much larger clone and differs from the translated DNA at residue 7, which likely indicates a read error; the protein shown here is translated from the DNA. This chain uses TRDV2 with TRDJ1; maybe TRDD3 (5 bases). Trimming pared 3 bases from V and 0 bases from J, leaving 25 bases between. The V gene's germline CDR1 is GEAIGNYY and CDR2 EKD. This CDR3 has 19 amino acids. CDR3 amino acids: CACDFLEYATRGDTDKLIF. For the CDR3, the DNA is TGTGCCTGTGACTTTTTGGAATACGCTACCCGGGGGGACACCGATAAACTCATCTTT.

With respect to this clone: A single base is all that separates this from a far larger clone, so a read error is likely. Other nucleotide sequences in the sample specify the same CDR3. The chain recombines TRDV2 with TRDJ1; 10 bases are a match to TRDD3. From germline, CDR1 is GEAIGNYY and CDR2 EKD. This CDR3 comprises 18 residues. CDR3 in DNA: TGTGCCTGTGACAAACTTACTGGGGGATCTCAGCTCGCCGACAAACTCATCTTT. This encodes CACDKLTGGSQLADKLIF.

With regard to this clone: TCRdb shows a much larger clone's protein in place of this DNA's translation, and the two differ at residue 4, likely through a read error; the protein shown is translated from the DNA. The chain carries TRDV2 and TRDJ1; 10 bases are shared with TRDD3. The CDR3 totals 18 residues. CDR1 and CDR2 from the germline V gene are GEAIGNYY and EKD. Trimming at V came to 5 bases and at J to 3 bases, leaving 17 bases not matched to a gene. The CDR3 is CACGKLTGGSQLADKLIF. The CDR3 nucleotides are TGTGCCTGTGGCAAACTTACTGGGGGATCTCAGCTCGCCGATAAACTCATCTTT.

On this clone: The translation of this DNA and the TCRdb protein of a much larger clone differ at residue 14, probably owing to a read error; the protein shown here is translated from the DNA. CDR3 residues: CALGGTFLRWGADELIF. The CDR3 DNA reads TGTGCTCTTGGGGGAACCTTCCTCCGTTGGGGCGCCGATGAACTCATCTTT. The chain couples TRDV1 to TRDJ1; 7 positions agree with TRDD2. The CDR3 spans 17 residues. Per germline, CDR1 TSWWSYY and CDR2 QGS.

This clone was seen only a few times. With only one base between it and a far larger clone, this is likely a read error. In the same sample, other DNA sequences code for this CDR3. The chain combines TRDV2 with TRDJ1, with 12 bases identical to TRDD3. CDR1 and CDR2 from the germline V gene are GEAIGNYY and EKD. CDR3 length equals 14 residues. The CDR3 nucleotides read TGTGCCTGCGACACCGTGGGACTGGGGGATACACTCATCTTT. Encoded protein: CACDTVGLGDTLIF.

This clone was detected a few times. TCRdb shows a much larger clone's protein in place of this DNA's translation, and the two differ at residue 14, likely through a read error; the protein shown is translated from the DNA. The gene calls are TRDV3 and TRDJ1; D uncertain. The CDR3 totals 18 residues. In germline, CDR1 is TVYSNPD, CDR2 GDNSRS (reference sequence). CDR3 sequence reads: CAFPVTYSWFGNTEKLIF. The CDR3 nucleotides are TGTGCCTTTCCCGTAACCTATTCTTGGTTTGGGAACACCGAAAAACTCATCTTT.

This clone was recorded a few times. A far larger clone is just one base off, so this is likely a read error. Other nucleotide sequences in the sample specify the same CDR3. The chain links TRDV1 to TRDJ3; tentatively, D is TRDD3 (5 bases). This CDR3 region has 19 residues. Germline CDR1 TSWWSYY, CDR2 QGS. The CDR3 sequence: CALGELGVINPWDTRQMFF. The DNA of the CDR3 is TGTGCTCTTGGGGAACTGGGGGTCATAAATCCCTGGGATACCCGACAGATGTTTTTC.

On this clone: TCRdb's listed protein matches a much larger clone and diverges from this DNA's translation at residue 15, likely through a read error; the protein shown comes from the DNA. The chain is built from TRDV1 and TRDJ1; the D gene could be TRDD2 or TRDD3 (5 bases each). This CDR3 contains 18 residues. Germline V lookup: CDR1 TSWWSYY, CDR2 QGS. The CDR3 is CALGEPLYGEPYTDILIF. CDR3 DNA: TGTGCTCTTGGGGAACCTTTGTATGGGGAGCCCTACACCGATATACTCATCTTT.

By share, this clone counts as hyperexpanded. Other DNA sequences in the sample encode the same CDR3. This chain connects TRDV2 to TRDJ1; no definite D call. V gave up 0 bases and J gave up 3 bases, with 13 bases separating them. CDR3 length: 15 amino acids. Germline V lookup: CDR1 GEAIGNYY, CDR2 EKD. This chain's CDR3 is CACDTVGDKADKLIF. As DNA, the CDR3 is TGTGCCTGTGACACCGTTGGTGATAAGGCCGATAAACTCATCTTT.

Comment on this clone: TCRdb records a much larger clone's protein for this DNA, with a difference at residue 6 that likely arises from a read error; the protein given is the translation of the DNA. J is TRDJ1 and V is TRDV2; D is possibly TRDD3 (6 bases). The V end lost 0 bases, the J end lost 3 bases, and 16 bases lay between the germline ends. The germline CDR1 and CDR2 sequences are GEAIGNYY and EKD. This CDR3 spans 16 amino acids. The CDR3 spells CACDTFGDRWADKLIF. The CDR3 DNA follows: TGTGCCTGTGACACCTTCGGGGATCGGTGGGCCGATAAACTCATCTTT.

This clone was recorded a few times. TCRdb's protein, taken from a much larger clone, differs from this DNA's translation at residue 17, likely owing to a read error; the protein displayed comes from the DNA. This rearrangement joins TRDV1 to TRDJ1, with TRDD3 matching 12 bases. Germline assignment: CDR1 TSWWSYY and CDR2 QGS. The CDR3 has 23 amino acids. The V gene end was trimmed by 4 bases and the J gene end by 6 bases; junction bases not matched to a gene: 30. The CDR3 is CALGVQSSSTRVWGIRALNKLIF. The CDR3 DNA reads as TGTGCTCTTGGGGTCCAATCTTCCTCTACGCGGGTCTGGGGGATACGAGCGCTAAATAAACTCATCTTT.

In the case of this clone: A read error likely explains why the TCRdb protein, taken from a much larger clone, differs from this DNA's translation at residue 15; the protein shown is translated from the DNA. The J gene is TRDJ1, the V gene TRDV1, with D possibly being TRDD2 or TRDD3 (5 bases each). This CDR3 contains 18 residues. In germline, CDR1 is TSWWSYY, CDR2 QGS. This CDR3 reads CALGEPLYGEPYTDELIF. CDR3 nucleotide sequence: TGTGCTCTTGGGGAACCTTTGTATGGGGAGCCCTACACCGATGAACTCATCTTT.

With regard to this clone: The protein given by TCRdb reflects a much larger clone and differs at residue 16 from this DNA's translation, likely from a read error; the protein shown is the DNA's translation. The gene calls are TRDV2 and TRDJ1; 10 bases are a match to TRDD3. The CDR3 loop spans 18 amino acids. Germline V CDR1 and CDR2: GEAIGNYY, EKD. CDR3 protein: CACDTVGGDTKYTDKPIF. CDR3 bases: TGTGCCTGTGACACCGTCGGGGGGGATACGAAGTACACCGATAAACCCATCTTT.

Turning to this clone: TCRdb's protein, taken from a much larger clone, differs from this DNA's translation at residue 3, likely owing to a read error; the protein displayed comes from the DNA. This rearrangement joins TRDV3 to TRDJ1, with TRDD3 identical over 10 bases. The V gene's germline CDR1 is TVYSNPD and CDR2 GDNSRS (reference sequence). V shed 5 bases, J shed 0 bases, and the junction held 24 bases outside the gene matches. This CDR3 is 20 amino acids long. CDR3 nucleotides: TGTGCCCACGACTTCCCCAAATATACTGGGGGATTGATGTACACCGATAAACTCATCTTT. This gives the protein CAHDFPKYTGGLMYTDKLIF. Together with reference TRDV3 and TRDJ1, the CDR3 gives the full variable domain: CDKVTQSSPDQTVASGSEVVLLCTYDTVYSNPDLFWYRIRPDYSFQFVFYGDNSRSEGADFTQGRFSVKHILTQKAFHLVISPVRTEDSATYYCAHDFPKYTGGLMYTDKLIFGKGTRVTVEP.